The 17 T cell receptor beta chains below all came from one sample that was sequenced in a study of cytomegalovirus exposure and HLA in healthy donors. The PCR made use of 60 Vbeta and 13 Jbeta primers. The protocol was immunoSEQ multiplex PCR, while the TCRdb copy is restricted to in-frame clones and leaves out a portion. Of roughly 150,000 clones listed, about three quarters are singletons. The sample taken for sequencing was PBMCs. These receptor sequences come from a man younger than 35 in good health and CMV-seronegative.

The genes are TRBV27 and TRBJ1-2; D is ambiguous. Trimming stripped 1 base from V and 5 bases from J, with 14 bases between. The CDR3 runs to 15 residues. The germline gives CDR1 MNHEY, CDR2 SMNVEV (reference sequence). CDR3 nucleotides: TGTGCCAGCAGTTTATGGCCCCAGGTTGGGTATGGCTACACCTTC. Translated: CASSLWPQVGYGYTF.

The V and J genes are TRBV28 and TRBJ1-1; D remains unclear. The CDR3 length is 12 residues. The V and J ends lost 5 bases and 5 bases respectively, with 9 bases between them. The germline V gene has CDR1 MDHEN and CDR2 SYDVKM. CDR3 loop: CASSPTQTEAFF. DNA of the CDR3: TGTGCCAGCAGTCCCACCCAGACTGAAGCTTTCTTT.

This sequence joins TRBV21-1 and TRBJ2-1; the table gives TRBD1 as D, unverified against the DNA. TRBV21-1 is reported as a pseudogene. The CDR3 runs 14 residues. CDR3 protein: CASSDRGQYDEQFF. The CDR3, as DNA: TGTGCCAGCAGCGATCGGGGACAGTATGATGAGCAGTTCTTC.

The rearrangement joins TRBV6-5 to TRBJ1-2; unclear D gene. Deletions cut 2 bases from V and 2 bases from J, with 12 bases between. The CDR3 loop spans 15 amino acids. Germline loops: CDR1 MNHEY, CDR2 SVGAGI. Here the CDR3 DNA reads TGTGCCAGCAGTTACCAGTGGCAGTCCAACTATGGCTACACCTTC. This translates into CASSYQWQSNYGYTF.

A few counts support this clone. This chain connects TRBV6-1 to TRBJ2-7; maybe TRBD1 (5 bases). The V gene's germline CDR1 is MNHNS and CDR2 SASEGT. The CDR3 runs to 12 residues. Deletions cut 8 bases from V and 3 bases from J, with 11 bases between. The CDR3 sequence: CASGRQRYEQYF. The CDR3 DNA is TGTGCCAGCGGACGACAGCGCTACGAGCAGTACTTC.

This CDR3 is CASSLNSGMLSGEQYF. The CDR3 DNA reads TGTGCCAGCAGTTTAAACTCCGGGATGCTTTCGGGCGAGCAGTACTTC. The chain links TRBV27 to TRBJ2-7; tentative D call: TRBD2 (5 bases). This CDR3 comprises 16 residues. Germline V gene data show CDR1 as MNHEY and CDR2 as SMNVEV (reference sequence). The germline V and J ends were trimmed by 2 bases and 6 bases, with 20 bases remaining between them.

The V gene is TRBV27, the J gene TRBJ2-5; 8 nucleotides agree with TRBD2. CDR1 is MNHEY and CDR2 is SMNVEV in the germline V gene (reference sequence). The CDR3 has 16 amino acids. Losses at the gene ends were 5 bases for V and 5 bases for J; bases not matched to a gene: 13. As DNA, the CDR3 is TGTGCCAGCAGTCCCCTTGGCGGGAGGCCGGGGGAGACCCAGTACTTC. It encodes CASSPLGGRPGETQYF.

The chain links TRBV4-3 to TRBJ2-5; 7 nucleotides agree with TRBD2. With V trimmed by 0 bases and J by 2 bases, 6 bases remained unmatched. The CDR3 is 16 residues long. Germline lookup yields CDR1 LGHNA and CDR2 YSLEER. The CDR3: CASSQDGGGRQETQYF. DNA of the CDR3: TGCGCCAGCAGCCAAGATGGTGGCGGGAGACAAGAGACCCAGTACTTC.

The V gene is TRBV10-2, the J gene TRBJ2-1, with 8 bases that match TRBD2. Trimming removed 3 bases from V and 8 bases from J; junction bases left unmatched: 6. Germline V lookup: CDR1 WSHSY, CDR2 SAAADI. The CDR3 spans 14 residues. The CDR3 is CASSEGLAGDEQFF. DNA of the CDR3: TGCGCCAGCAGTGAAGGTCTAGCGGGTGATGAGCAGTTCTTC.

This chain connects TRBV11-3 to TRBJ1-1, with D uncertain. V gave up 1 base and J gave up 4 bases, with 7 bases separating them. This CDR3 has 13 amino acids. Germline lookup yields CDR1 SGHNT and CDR2 YENEEA. This CDR3 reads CASSLVKSTEAFF. In DNA form, the CDR3 reads TGTGCCAGCAGCTTAGTTAAGAGCACTGAAGCTTTCTTT.

The CDR3 DNA follows: TGTGCCTGGACGGCCCCCGGGATGGGGGCCTATGGCTACACCTTC. Protein product: CAWTAPGMGAYGYTF. V and J are TRBV30 and TRBJ1-2, with D possibly matching TRBD1 (6 bases). This CDR3 comprises 15 residues. The V end was cut by 4 bases, the J end by 4 bases, with 19 bases between. Germline V gene lookup returns CDR1 GTSNPN and CDR2 SVGIG (reference sequence). The whole variable domain, filled in from reference TRBV30 and TRBJ1-2, reads SQTIHQWPATLVQPVGSPLSLECTVEGTSNPNLYWYRQAAGRGLQLLFYSVGIGQISSEVPQNLSASRPQDRQFILSSKKLLLSDSGFYLCAWTAPGMGAYGYTFGSGTRLTVV.

This chain joins TRBV27 and TRBJ2-5, with 13 bases that match TRBD2. The CDR3 length is 14 residues. The ends lost 5 bases at V and 9 bases at J; junction bases unmatched: 6. In germline, CDR1 is MNHEY, CDR2 SMNVEV (reference sequence). The CDR3 DNA is TGTGCCAGCAGTGGGACTAGCGGGGCCGGGGCCCAGTACTTC. Its translation is CASSGTSGAGAQYF.

The chain joins TRBV27 to TRBJ2-7; D perhaps matches TRBD2 (5 bases). V dropped 6 bases and J dropped 4 bases, with 16 bases sitting between them. The CDR3 loop spans 14 amino acids. Germline V gene lookup returns CDR1 MNHEY and CDR2 SMNVEV (reference sequence). In DNA form, the CDR3 reads TGTGCCAGCAGCCCCGCAGGTAGCGTGTACGAGCAGTACTTC. Protein product: CASSPAGSVYEQYF.

The CDR3 DNA is TGTGCCAGCAGCTTAGCGGAGGCGGCTGAAGCTTTCTTT. Encoded protein: CASSLAEAAEAFF. V gene TRBV7-9 combines with J gene TRBJ1-1; no reliable D call. The germline V and J ends were trimmed by 0 bases and 6 bases, with 8 bases remaining between them. There are 13 residues in the CDR3. Germline CDR1 reads SEHNR; CDR2 reads FQNEAQ (reference sequence).

The chain has TRBV12-2 and TRBJ2-1; no check of the table's D call, TRBD1, against the DNA was made. TRBV12-2 constitutes a pseudogene. CDR3 length: 14 residues. The CDR3 DNA reads TGTGCAAGTCGCTACGACAGGGGAGAGAATGAGCAGTTCTTC. Translated, it gives CASRYDRGENEQFF.

V gene TRBV6-6 combines with J gene TRBJ1-4, with D tentatively TRBD1 (6 bases). Trimming took 0 bases from V and 8 from J, leaving 10 bases between them. The germline V gene has CDR1 MNHNY and CDR2 SVGAGI (reference sequence). The CDR3 consists of 14 residues. The CDR3 DNA sequence: TGTGCCAGCAGTTACTCGGCAGGGGTCGAAAAACTGTTTTTT. Translated: CASSYSAGVEKLFF.

This clone was detected only a few times. The rearrangement joins TRBV5-1 to TRBJ2-2, with D hard to call. Trimming shortened V by 0 bases and J by 4 bases, and 10 bases separated the two germline ends. The length of the CDR3 is 15 residues. Germline V lookup: CDR1 SGHRS, CDR2 YFSETQ. The CDR3 coding sequence is TGCGCCAGCAGCTTGGTTTCCGGGTCCACCGGGGAGCTGTTTTTT. Translated: CASSLVSGSTGELFF. The entire variable domain, with the rest obtained from reference TRBV5-1 and TRBJ2-2, is as follows: KAGVTQTPRYLIKTRGQQVTLSCSPISGHRSVSWYQQTPGQGLQFLFEYFSETQRNKGNFPGRFSGRQFSNSRSEMNVSTLELGDSALYLCASSLVSGSTGELFFGEGSRLTVL.